The 3 T cell receptor beta chains listed next were all sequenced from one sample in a study of T cells after yellow fever vaccination. TCRdb reprocessed the 5' RACE reads with MiXCR, giving one entry per CDR3 protein. The sample lists under 150,000 distinct CDR3 sequences, about 16% occurring once. The sample was CD8+ T cells sorted from PBMCs, taken 5 days after the yellow fever booster vaccination. These receptors were obtained from a man younger than 35 who received the YFV17D yellow fever vaccine.

The chain has TRBV13 and TRBJ1-1; perhaps TRBD1 as D (5 bases). This CDR3 spans 14 amino acids. V was shortened by 3 bases and J by 3 bases, with 11 bases between the two germline ends. Germline loops: CDR1 PRHDT, CDR2 FYEKMQ (reference sequence). CDR3 DNA: TGTGCCAGCAGCTTTAGCTCAGGGCACACTGAAGCTTTCTTT. The encoded protein is CASSFSSGHTEAFF.

The CDR3 DNA reads TGCGCCAGCAGCCAAGACAGTGGGAGCGGGGGGGCCGAGCAGTTCTTC. Protein: CASSQDSGSGGAEQFF. The genes are TRBV4-3 and TRBJ2-1; 10 nucleotides align to TRBD2. V lost 0 bases to trimming and J lost 10 bases; unmatched junction nucleotides: 9. The CDR3 contains 16 residues. Germline values: CDR1 LGHNA, CDR2 YSLEER.

In this sample, this clonotype turned up a few times. The chain has TRBV6-1 and TRBJ2-7; 7 nucleotides line up with TRBD2. CDR1 is MNHNS, CDR2 SASEGT, per germline. The junction had 2 bases not matched to a gene; V was cut back by 2 bases and J by 7 bases. The CDR3 length is 12 residues. CDR3 DNA: TGTGCCAGCAGTGAATGGGGGGGGGAGCAGTACGTC. It translates to CASSEWGGEQYV.